The T cell receptor (beta chain) under discussion was sequenced for a study of cytomegalovirus exposure and HLA in healthy donors. Study observations and caveats: According to the study, roughly 160 TCR beta chains were cytomegalovirus-associated.

Primers for the PCR totalled 60 Vbeta and 13 Jbeta. The data were produced by immunoSEQ multiplex PCR, yet TCRdb's version contains in-frame clones alone and is incomplete. The table records about 180,000 clones, about 69% of them present only once. Comment on this clone: Its target is not known.

Trimming pared 7 bases from V and 0 bases from J, leaving 15 bases between. The CDR3 is 15 residues long. The germline gives CDR1 MNHEY, CDR2 SVGAGI. The sample consisted of PBMCs. This clonotype was obtained from a male donor in good health and CMV-seronegative. The V gene is TRBV6-5, the J gene TRBJ1-1, with a tentative D call TRBD1 (5 bases). CDR3 residues: CASNLGGNMNTEAFF. The CDR3 DNA follows: TGTGCCAGCAACCTGGGGGGGAACATGAACACTGAAGCTTTCTTT.